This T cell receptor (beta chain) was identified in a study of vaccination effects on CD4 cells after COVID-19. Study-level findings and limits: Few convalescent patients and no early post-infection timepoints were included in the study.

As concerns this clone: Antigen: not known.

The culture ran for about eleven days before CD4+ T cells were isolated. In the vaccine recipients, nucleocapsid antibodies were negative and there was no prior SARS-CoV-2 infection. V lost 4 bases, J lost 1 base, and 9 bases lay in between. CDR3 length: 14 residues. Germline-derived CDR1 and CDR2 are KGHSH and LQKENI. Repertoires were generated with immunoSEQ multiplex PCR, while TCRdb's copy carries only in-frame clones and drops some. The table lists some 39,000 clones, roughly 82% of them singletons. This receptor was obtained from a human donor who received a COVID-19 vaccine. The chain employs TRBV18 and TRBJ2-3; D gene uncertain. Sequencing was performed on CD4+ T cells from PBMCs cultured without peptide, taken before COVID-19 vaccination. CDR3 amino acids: CASSLSEGTDTQYF. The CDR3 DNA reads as TGTGCCAGCTCACTATCAGAGGGCACAGATACGCAGTATTTT.